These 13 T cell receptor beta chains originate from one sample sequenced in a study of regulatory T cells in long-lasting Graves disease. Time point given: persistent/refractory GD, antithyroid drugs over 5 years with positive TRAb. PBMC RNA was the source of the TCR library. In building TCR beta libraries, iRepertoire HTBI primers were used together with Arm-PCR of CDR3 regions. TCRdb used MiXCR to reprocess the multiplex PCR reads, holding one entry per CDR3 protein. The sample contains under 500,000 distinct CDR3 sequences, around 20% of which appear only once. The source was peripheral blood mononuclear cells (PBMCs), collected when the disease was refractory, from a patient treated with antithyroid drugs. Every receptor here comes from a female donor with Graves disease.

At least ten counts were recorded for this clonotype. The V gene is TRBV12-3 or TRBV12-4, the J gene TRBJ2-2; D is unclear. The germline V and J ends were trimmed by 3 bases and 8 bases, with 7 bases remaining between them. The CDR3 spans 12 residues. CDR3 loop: CASSFAAGELFF. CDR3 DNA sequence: TGTGCCAGCAGTTTCGCGGCGGGGGAGCTGTTTTTT.

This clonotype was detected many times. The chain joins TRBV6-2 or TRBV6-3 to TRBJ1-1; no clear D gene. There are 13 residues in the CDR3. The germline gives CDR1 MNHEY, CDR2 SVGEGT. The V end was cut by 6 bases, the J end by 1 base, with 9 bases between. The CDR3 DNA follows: TGTGCCAGCAGCCCCGGGAAGAACACTGAAGCTTTCTTT. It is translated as CASSPGKNTEAFF.

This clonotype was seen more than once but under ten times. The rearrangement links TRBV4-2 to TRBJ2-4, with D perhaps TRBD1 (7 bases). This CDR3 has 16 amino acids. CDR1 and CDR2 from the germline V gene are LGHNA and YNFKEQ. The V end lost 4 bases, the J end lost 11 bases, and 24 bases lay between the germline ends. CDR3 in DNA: TGTGCCAGCAGCCCGACTACGATTAGGACAGGCGGGGTTCAGTACTTC. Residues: CASSPTTIRTGGVQYF.

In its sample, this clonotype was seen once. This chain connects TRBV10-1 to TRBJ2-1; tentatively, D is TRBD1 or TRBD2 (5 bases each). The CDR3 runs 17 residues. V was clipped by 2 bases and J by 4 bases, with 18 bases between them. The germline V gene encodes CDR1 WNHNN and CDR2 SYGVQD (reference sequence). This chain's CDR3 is CASSEERAGKSYNEQFF. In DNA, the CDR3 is TGCGCCAGCAGTGAGGAGAGGGCAGGGAAAAGTTACAATGAGCAGTTCTTC.

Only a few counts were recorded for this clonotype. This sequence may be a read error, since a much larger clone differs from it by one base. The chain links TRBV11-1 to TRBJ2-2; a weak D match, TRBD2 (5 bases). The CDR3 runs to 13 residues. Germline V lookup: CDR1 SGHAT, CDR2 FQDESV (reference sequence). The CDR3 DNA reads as TGTGCCAGCAGTTTAGCGAACACCGGGGAGCTGTCTTTT. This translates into CASSLANTGELSF.

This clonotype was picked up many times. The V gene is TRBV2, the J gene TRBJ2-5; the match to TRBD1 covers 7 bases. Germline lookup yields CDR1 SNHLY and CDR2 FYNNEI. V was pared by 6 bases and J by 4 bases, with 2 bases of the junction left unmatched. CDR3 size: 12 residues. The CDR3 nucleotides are TGTGCCAGCAGGGGGGACAGAGAGACCCAGTACTTC. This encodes CASRGDRETQYF.

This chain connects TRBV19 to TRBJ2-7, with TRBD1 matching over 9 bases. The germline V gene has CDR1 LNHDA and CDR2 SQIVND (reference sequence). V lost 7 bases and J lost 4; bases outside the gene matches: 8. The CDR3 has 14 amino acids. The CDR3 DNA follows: TGTGCCAGTAAAGCCGGGACAGGGACTTACGAGCAGTACTTC. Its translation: CASKAGTGTYEQYF.

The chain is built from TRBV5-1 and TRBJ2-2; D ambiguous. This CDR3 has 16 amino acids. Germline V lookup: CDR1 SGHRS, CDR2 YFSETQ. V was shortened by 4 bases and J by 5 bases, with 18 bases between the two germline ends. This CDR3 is CASSLKESDVTGELFF. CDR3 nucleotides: TGCGCCAGCAGCCTCAAAGAGTCGGACGTTACCGGGGAGCTGTTTTTT.

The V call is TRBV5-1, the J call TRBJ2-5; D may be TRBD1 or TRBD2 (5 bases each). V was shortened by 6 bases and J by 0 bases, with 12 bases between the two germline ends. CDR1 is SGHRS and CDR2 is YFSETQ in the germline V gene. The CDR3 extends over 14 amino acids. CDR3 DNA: TGCGCCAGCACCATGTGGGGGAACCAAGAGACCCAGTACTTC. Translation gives CASTMWGNQETQYF.

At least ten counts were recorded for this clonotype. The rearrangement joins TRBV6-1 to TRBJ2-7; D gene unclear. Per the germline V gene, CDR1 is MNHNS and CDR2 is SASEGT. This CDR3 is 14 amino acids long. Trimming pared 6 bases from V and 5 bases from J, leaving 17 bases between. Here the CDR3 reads CASSPGVTGHEQYF. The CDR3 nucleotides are TGTGCCAGCAGCCCTGGGGTTACTGGCCACGAGCAGTACTTC.

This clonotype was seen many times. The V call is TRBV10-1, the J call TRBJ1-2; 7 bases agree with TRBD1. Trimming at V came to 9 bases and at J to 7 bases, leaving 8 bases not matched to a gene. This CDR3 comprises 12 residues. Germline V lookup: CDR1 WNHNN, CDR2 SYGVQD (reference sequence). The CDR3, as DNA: TGCGCCAGGGGAGAGGGGGCGCGTGGCTACACCTTC. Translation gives CARGEGARGYTF.

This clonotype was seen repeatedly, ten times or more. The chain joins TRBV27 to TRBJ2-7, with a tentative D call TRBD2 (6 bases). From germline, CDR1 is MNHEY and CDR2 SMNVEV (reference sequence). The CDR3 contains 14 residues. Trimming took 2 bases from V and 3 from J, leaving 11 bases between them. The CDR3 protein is CASSLAGKLYEQYF. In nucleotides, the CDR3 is TGTGCCAGCAGTTTAGCGGGAAAGCTCTACGAGCAGTACTTC.

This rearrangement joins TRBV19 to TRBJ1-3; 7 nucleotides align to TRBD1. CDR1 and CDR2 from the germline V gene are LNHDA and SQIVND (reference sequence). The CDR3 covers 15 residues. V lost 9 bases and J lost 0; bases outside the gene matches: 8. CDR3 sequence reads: CASNSQGISGNTIYF. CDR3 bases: TGTGCCAGCAATTCACAGGGGATCTCTGGAAACACCATATATTTT.